The 17 T cell receptor beta chains reported below all come from one sample, sequenced in a study of cytomegalovirus exposure and HLA in healthy donors. The PCR ran on 60 Vbeta and 13 Jbeta primers. Data came from immunoSEQ multiplex PCR; TCRdb stores just in-frame clones and leaves some out. The listing records some 130,000 clones. The sequencing input was PBMCs. These TCRs come from a woman aged 35 to 49 in good health and CMV-seropositive.

The J gene is TRBJ2-1, the V gene TRBV28; D is perhaps TRBD2 (6 bases). Germline V CDR1 and CDR2: MDHEN, SYDVKM. This CDR3 spans 13 amino acids. Trimming shortened V by 8 bases and J by 6 bases, and 14 bases separated the two germline ends. The chain's CDR3 is CASQPGGRNEQFF. The CDR3, as DNA: TGTGCCAGCCAACCCGGGGGTCGCAATGAGCAGTTCTTC. The full variable domain, in which reference TRBV28 and TRBJ2-1 provide the parts outside the CDR3, is DVKVTQSSRYLVKRTGEKVFLECVQDMDHENMFWYRQDPGLGLRLIYFSYDVKMKEKGDIPEGYSVSREKKERFSLILESASTNQTSMYLCASQPGGRNEQFFGPGTRLTVL.

J is TRBJ1-1 and V is TRBV10-1; no clear D. Germline CDR1 reads WNHNN; CDR2 reads SYGVQD (reference sequence). V was clipped by 6 bases and J by 1 base, with 9 bases between them. The CDR3 consists of 13 residues. The DNA for the CDR3 is TGCGCCAGCAGCACAGAACCGAACACTGAAGCTTTCTTT. This encodes CASSTEPNTEAFF.

The rearrangement uses TRBV6-5 and TRBJ2-2; D uncertain. The CDR3 sequence is 14 residues long. Trimming took 4 bases from V and 6 from J, leaving 12 bases between them. Germline V gene data show CDR1 as MNHEY and CDR2 as SVGAGI. CDR3 in amino acids: CASSSPDFSGELFF. The CDR3 nucleotides read TGTGCCAGCAGTTCCCCCGACTTCTCCGGGGAGCTGTTTTTT.

The chain couples TRBV4-2 to TRBJ2-2; 9 positions agree with TRBD2. Germline lookup yields CDR1 LGHNA and CDR2 YNFKEQ. With V trimmed by 4 bases and J by 6 bases, 12 bases remained unmatched. The CDR3 length is 17 residues. The chain's CDR3 is CASSRRIAGDGAGELFF. In nucleotides, the CDR3 is TGTGCCAGCAGCCGCCGAATAGCGGGAGATGGGGCCGGGGAGCTGTTTTTT.

The chain links TRBV6-5 to TRBJ2-7, with TRBD1 matching over 8 bases. Per germline, CDR1 MNHEY and CDR2 SVGAGI. V was pared by 4 bases and J by 2 bases, with 10 bases of the junction left unmatched. This CDR3 has 16 residues. CDR3 amino acids: CASSFLGTGLTYEQYF. In nucleotides, the CDR3 is TGTGCCAGCAGTTTCTTGGGGACAGGTCTGACCTACGAGCAGTACTTC.

This sequence joins TRBV28 and TRBJ1-2, with 7 bases matching TRBD1. The CDR3 totals 14 residues. After removal of 6 bases from V and 3 bases from J, the junction contained 7 bases not matched to a gene. Per germline, CDR1 MDHEN and CDR2 SYDVKM. Here the CDR3 DNA reads TGTGCCAGCAGGGTCTCCGGGACAGACTATGGCTACACCTTC. Translating gives CASRVSGTDYGYTF.

This chain connects TRBV28 to TRBJ2-6; TRBD2 matches 16 bases. This CDR3 is built from 17 residues. The trim removed 7 bases at V and 3 bases at J, leaving 3 bases unmatched. Germline V lookup: CDR1 MDHEN, CDR2 SYDVKM. This CDR3 reads CASTGTSGRGGANVLTF. CDR3 nucleotides: TGTGCCAGCACCGGGACTAGCGGGAGGGGTGGGGCCAACGTCCTGACTTTC.

The chain employs TRBV21-1 and TRBJ2-7; the D call in the table, TRBD1, was not verified against the DNA. TRBV21-1 is deemed a pseudogene. This CDR3 region has 17 residues. CDR3 DNA sequence: TGTGCCAGCAGCAAAGACTCCCGGGACAGGGACCGGTACGAGCAGTACTTC. Residues: CASSKDSRDRDRYEQYF.

The J gene is TRBJ2-7, the V gene TRBV5-6; TRBD2 agrees at 9 bases. Germline V gene lookup returns CDR1 SGHDT and CDR2 YYEEEE. Losses at the gene ends were 0 bases for V and 4 bases for J; bases not matched to a gene: 8. CDR3 length equals 16 residues. The CDR3 sequence: CASSLGPSGTLYEQYF. CDR3 sequence (DNA): TGTGCCAGCAGCTTGGGGCCTAGCGGGACCCTATACGAGCAGTACTTC.

The chain combines TRBV7-6 with TRBJ2-4; D perhaps matches TRBD1 (7 bases). Germline CDR1 is SGHVS and CDR2 is FNYEAQ. This CDR3 spans 13 amino acids. Trimming removed 2 bases at V and 9 bases at J, with 11 bases between. The CDR3 sequence: CASSLRQGGIQYF. Here the CDR3 DNA reads TGTGCCAGCAGCTTAAGGCAGGGGGGCATTCAGTACTTC.

The gene calls are TRBV30 and TRBJ2-5, with TRBD2 identical over 10 bases. The CDR3 is 13 amino acids. From germline, CDR1 is GTSNPN and CDR2 SVGIG (reference sequence). Trimming took 1 base from V and 4 from J; bases not matched to a gene: 0. Written as DNA, the CDR3 is TGTGCCTGGAGTGGACTAGCGGGAGAGACCCAGTACTTC. Residues: CAWSGLAGETQYF.

V is TRBV14 and J is TRBJ2-1; the match to TRBD1 covers 7 bases. Germline V lookup: CDR1 SGHDN, CDR2 FVKESK. J gave up 15 bases and V 2 bases, and 10 bases lay outside the gene matches. The CDR3 loop spans 13 amino acids. CDR3 DNA: TGTGCCAGCAGCCAATTCGACAGGGACCCCCCGTTCTTC. Translating gives CASSQFDRDPPFF.

The chain couples TRBV6-5 to TRBJ2-1; D might be TRBD2 (5 bases). Deletions cut 10 bases from V and 2 bases from J, with 12 bases between. The CDR3 is 13 amino acids. Germline CDR1 reads MNHEY; CDR2 reads SVGAGI. CDR3 nucleotide sequence: TGTGCCACCAGACGGGATCCCTACAATGAGCAGTTCTTC. Its protein is CATRRDPYNEQFF.

The chain recombines TRBV4-1 with TRBJ2-7; perhaps TRBD1 as D (5 bases). The CDR3 has 15 residues. V lost 0 bases, J lost 2 bases, and 11 bases lay in between. Germline V lookup: CDR1 MGHRA, CDR2 YSYEKL. CDR3 sequence: CASSQEVYRTYEQYF. For the CDR3, the DNA is TGCGCCAGCAGCCAAGAGGTTTACAGGACCTACGAGCAGTACTTC.

The chain joins TRBV5-8 to TRBJ2-4; 10 bases agree with TRBD2. Germline CDR1 SGHTS, CDR2 YDEGEE. V was clipped by 0 bases and J by 0 bases; unmatched bases: 3. The CDR3 sequence is 17 residues long. The CDR3 coding sequence is TGTGCCAGCAGCTTGGCCGGACTAGCGGTAGCCAAAAACATTCAGTACTTC. Translation: CASSLAGLAVAKNIQYF.

V usage is TRBV27 and J usage is TRBJ1-1; no firm D call. V gave up 3 bases and J gave up 0 bases, with 8 bases separating them. There are 14 residues in the CDR3. Germline assignment: CDR1 MNHEY and CDR2 SMNVEV (reference sequence). The DNA of the CDR3 is TGTGCCAGCAGTTTGAGGGTTCTGAACACTGAAGCTTTCTTT. Translation: CASSLRVLNTEAFF.

The CDR3 protein is CASSSGLVQETQYF. CDR3 in DNA: TGTGCCAGCAGCTCGGGACTCGTGCAAGAGACCCAGTACTTC. The gene calls are TRBV7-9 and TRBJ2-5; TRBD2 might be the D (6 bases). Trimming took 4 bases from V and 2 from J, leaving 11 bases between them. This CDR3 comprises 14 residues. Germline CDR1 is SEHNR and CDR2 is FQNEAQ (reference sequence). The full variable domain, rest sourced from reference TRBV7-9 and TRBJ2-5, is DTGVSQNPRHKITKRGQNVTFRCDPISEHNRLYWYRQTLGQGPEFLTYFQNEAQLEKSRLLSDRFSAERPKGSFSTLEIQRTEQGDSAMYLCASSSGLVQETQYFGPGTRLLVL.